The 6 T cell receptor beta chains below were found in one sample sequenced in a study of blood T cell repertoires in COVID-19. Only in-frame clones appear in the TCRdb table, and some are missing; sequencing was by immunoSEQ multiplex PCR. The repertoire holds about 110,000 clones, with 80% to 90% as singletons. Material for sequencing was peripheral blood. The receptors derive from a woman at least 80 years old with acute or convalescent COVID-19.

This chain uses TRBV25-1 with TRBJ1-5; D gene ambiguous. CDR3 length: 14 residues. CDR1 and CDR2 from the germline V gene are MGHDK and SYGVNS. Trimming removed 5 bases from V and 3 bases from J, with 11 bases in between. CDR3 DNA: TGTGCCAGCAGTCCCACGGAGACCAATCAGCCCCAGCATTTT. Translation gives CASSPTETNQPQHF.

The genes are TRBV6-5 and TRBJ1-2, with a tentative D call TRBD1 (6 bases). V shed 5 bases and J shed 3 bases, with 16 bases lying between them. Germline V gives CDR1 MNHEY, CDR2 SVGAGI. There are 15 residues in the CDR3. Here the CDR3 reads CASSTTGARDYGYTF. DNA for the CDR3: TGTGCCAGCAGTACGACAGGAGCCAGAGACTATGGCTACACCTTC.

This clone was observed once. This chain uses TRBV7-9 with TRBJ1-1; D may be TRBD1 (6 bases). CDR1 SEHNR and CDR2 FQNEAQ come from the germline V gene (reference sequence). The CDR3 runs 13 residues. V dropped 5 bases and J dropped 2 bases, with 9 bases sitting between them. CDR3 in amino acids: CASSRQVNTEAFF. The CDR3 DNA is TGTGCCAGCAGCCGACAGGTAAACACTGAAGCTTTCTTT.

This rearrangement joins TRBV6-5 to TRBJ1-2; 7 nucleotides agree with TRBD1. Germline CDR1 is MNHEY and CDR2 is SVGAGI. The junction had 13 bases not matched to a gene; V was cut back by 5 bases and J by 7 bases. The CDR3 is made up of 15 amino acids. As DNA, the CDR3 is TGTGCCAGCAGTCCCGGAGGGGGCGGTTCTTTTGGCTACACCTTC. It is translated as CASSPGGGGSFGYTF.

The chain couples TRBV6-1 to TRBJ2-7; D is possibly TRBD1 (6 bases). Germline V CDR1 and CDR2: MNHNS, SASEGT. V lost 3 bases to trimming and J lost 13 bases, with 13 bases between them. The CDR3 length is 11 residues. CDR3 nucleotides: TGTGCCAGCAGTGAGCGACAGGTCCCATACTTC. The encoded protein is CASSERQVPYF.

This clone was recorded only once. V usage is TRBV30 and J usage is TRBJ1-3; 7 bases match TRBD1. Germline V CDR1 and CDR2: GTSNPN, SVGIG (reference sequence). The CDR3 has 14 amino acids. J gave up 1 base and V 7 bases, and 7 bases lay outside the gene matches. CDR3 DNA: TGTGCCTTGGGGGCAGGGGGTTCTGGAAACACCATATATTTT. Amino acids: CALGAGGSGNTIYF.